The source of this TCR beta chain is a study of PD-L1 blockade in urothelial cancer. About the study: At 3 weeks (second dose) and 6 weeks after starting treatment, blood was analyzed.

Time point described: pretreatment peripheral blood. Locally advanced or metastatic urothelial carcinoma was diagnosed in the patients. Synthetic templates analogous to TCR were spiked into all PCRs individually. Clones were sequenced by immunoSEQ multiplex PCR, and TCRdb holds only the in-frame ones, with some missing. The table shows 98,000 or so clones, with 90% occurring only once. Per germline, CDR1 KGHSH and CDR2 LQKENI. The CDR3 has 13 residues. V lost 6 bases, J lost 8 bases, and 13 bases lay in between. The specimen comprised PBMCs, sampled around atezolizumab (anti-PD-L1) treatment. This TCR derives from a man aged 55 to 70 with urothelial cancer. The chain recombines TRBV18 with TRBJ1-4, with D perhaps TRBD1 (5 bases). The CDR3 spells CASSLGGDEKLFF. The DNA of the CDR3 is TGTGCCAGCTCCCTCGGGGGGGACGAAAAACTGTTTTTT.